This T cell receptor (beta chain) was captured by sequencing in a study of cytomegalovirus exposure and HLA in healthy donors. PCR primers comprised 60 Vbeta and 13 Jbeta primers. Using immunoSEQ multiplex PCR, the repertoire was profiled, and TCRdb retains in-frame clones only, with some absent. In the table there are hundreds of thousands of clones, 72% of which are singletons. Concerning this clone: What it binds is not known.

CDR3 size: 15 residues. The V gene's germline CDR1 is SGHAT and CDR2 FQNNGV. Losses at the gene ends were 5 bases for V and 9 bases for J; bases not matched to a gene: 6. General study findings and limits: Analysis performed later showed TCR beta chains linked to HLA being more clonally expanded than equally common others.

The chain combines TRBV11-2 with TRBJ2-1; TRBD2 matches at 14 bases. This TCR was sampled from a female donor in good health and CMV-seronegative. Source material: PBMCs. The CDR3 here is CASSQTSGRAGEQFF. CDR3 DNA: TGTGCCAGCAGCCAGACTAGCGGGAGGGCCGGTGAGCAGTTCTTC.